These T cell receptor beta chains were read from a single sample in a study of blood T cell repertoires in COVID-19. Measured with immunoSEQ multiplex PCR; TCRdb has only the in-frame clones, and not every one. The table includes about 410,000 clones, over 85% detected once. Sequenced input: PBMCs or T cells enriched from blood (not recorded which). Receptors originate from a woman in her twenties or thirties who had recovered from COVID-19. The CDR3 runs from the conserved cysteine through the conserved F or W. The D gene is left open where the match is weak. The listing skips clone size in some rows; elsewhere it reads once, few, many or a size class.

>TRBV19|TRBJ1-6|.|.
TGTGCCACTCACTCCAGGGGAGATTCACCCCTCCACTTT
CATHSRGDSPLHF
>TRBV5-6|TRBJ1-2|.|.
TGTGCCAGCAGCTCCGTTGATGGCTACACCTTC
CASSSVDGYTF
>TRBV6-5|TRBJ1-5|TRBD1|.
TGTGCCAGCAGCCTGACAGGGTCCAGCAATCAGCCCCAGCATTTT
CASSLTGSSNQPQHF
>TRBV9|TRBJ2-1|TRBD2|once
TGTGCCAGCAGCCCCCTGGGGCTAGCGGGAACCGATGAGCAGTTCTTC
CASSPLGLAGTDEQFF
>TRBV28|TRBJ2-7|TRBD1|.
TGTGCCAGCAGTTTCCCAGAAGCCTGGGACAGTGGCTACGAGCAGTACTTC
CASSFPEAWDSGYEQYF
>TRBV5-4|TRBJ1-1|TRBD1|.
TGTGCCAGCAGCGGGGGACAGCTAAACACTGAAGCTTTCTTT
CASSGGQLNTEAFF
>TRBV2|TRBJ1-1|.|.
TGTGCCAGCAGTGAAGCAGGGGTGGGCACTGAAGCTTTCTTT
CASSEAGVGTEAFF
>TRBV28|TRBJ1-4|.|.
TGTGCCAGCAGTCCCCCAGGGCGTCTGACAGGTACGAACTTT
CASSPPGRLTGTNF
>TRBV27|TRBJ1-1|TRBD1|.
TGTGCCAGCAGTCCAAGACAGGGGCTAAACACTGAAGCTTTCTTT
CASSPRQGLNTEAFF
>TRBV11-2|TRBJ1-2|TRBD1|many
TGTGCCAGCAGCTTAGGGACAGGGGATGGCTACACCTTC
CASSLGTGDGYTF
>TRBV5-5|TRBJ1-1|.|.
TGTGCCAGCAGCTTGGTCCCCCCTAGATTCGCGGCGGGGGAAGCTTTCTTT
CASSLVPPRFAAGEAFF
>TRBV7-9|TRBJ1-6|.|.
TGTGCCAGCAGCTTCGAGACAGCTAATTCACCCCTCCACTTT
CASSFETANSPLHF
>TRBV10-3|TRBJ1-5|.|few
TGTGCCATCAGTGACGAGGGTTTAACTCACAATCAGCCCCAGCATTTT
CAISDEGLTHNQPQHF
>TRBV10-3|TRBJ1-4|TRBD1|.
TGTGCCATCAGTGAGCCTAGAGGGACAGCCTATGAAAAACTGTTTTTT
CAISEPRGTAYEKLFF
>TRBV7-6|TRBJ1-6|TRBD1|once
TGTGCCAGCAGCTTAGCGCGACAGGGCGGGGATTCACCCCTCCACTTT
CASSLARQGGDSPLHF
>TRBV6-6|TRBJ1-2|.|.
TGTGCCAGCAGTAAACACGACAGGAACTATGGCTACACCTTC
CASSKHDRNYGYTF
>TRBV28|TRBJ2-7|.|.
TGTGCCAGCAGTTCGTGGCAGTTCCACGAGCAGTACTTC
CASSSWQFHEQYF
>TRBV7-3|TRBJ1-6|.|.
TGTGCCAGCAGCTGGAACCGCCGGGACTCATATAATTCACCCCTCCACTTT
CASSWNRRDSYNSPLHF
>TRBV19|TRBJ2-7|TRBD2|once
TGTGCCAGTACGGGACTAGCGGGAGGCGAGCAGTACTTC
CASTGLAGGEQYF